The 32 T cell receptor beta chains listed next were all sequenced from one sample in a study of identical twins. Via MiXCR, TCRdb re-called the 5' RACE reads, giving one row per CDR3 protein. The sample carries nearly 650,000 distinct CDR3 sequences, roughly 7.2% recorded once. This sample also appeared in a second study, on yellow fever vaccine responses in identical twins.

Sequencing input: PBMCs. All receptors derive from a woman aged 18-29 years in good health.

There are many counts of this clonotype. The chain has TRBV5-1 and TRBJ1-1, with D possibly TRBD1 on 5 matching bases. In germline, CDR1 is SGHRS, CDR2 YFSETQ. Trimming stripped 1 base from V and 0 bases from J, with 10 bases between. CDR3 length: 15 amino acids. CDR3 residues: CASSLWSGMNTEAFF. The CDR3 nucleotides are TGCGCCAGCAGCTTGTGGTCAGGGATGAACACTGAAGCTTTCTTT.

In its sample, this clonotype was seen many times. As DNA, the CDR3 is TGTGCCAGCAGCTTGAATAGCGGGGGGCAGTATTTT. Amino acid sequence: CASSLNSGGQYF. V is TRBV7-2 and J is TRBJ2-3; 9 positions agree with TRBD2. This CDR3 contains 12 residues. Unmatched junction bases numbered 3, after V lost 3 bases and J lost 11 bases. Germline loops: CDR1 SGHTA, CDR2 FQGNSA.

V usage is TRBV7-3 and J usage is TRBJ1-1; D not certain. The V gene lost 5 bases and the J gene lost 6 bases, with 13 bases spanning the gap. Germline V gives CDR1 SGHTA, CDR2 FQGTGA. The CDR3 covers 13 residues. The CDR3 sequence is CASSPGPDAEAFF. As DNA, the CDR3 is TGTGCCAGCAGCCCCGGACCAGATGCTGAAGCTTTCTTT.

The chain's CDR3 is CAISDRVGSSYNEQFF. The CDR3 DNA reads as TGTGCCATCAGTGACCGGGTCGGGAGCTCCTACAATGAGCAGTTCTTC. The chain combines TRBV10-3 with TRBJ2-1; D is perhaps TRBD2 (6 bases). The CDR3 has 16 amino acids. Germline loops: CDR1 ENHRY, CDR2 SYGVKD. With 3 bases removed from V and 0 bases from J, the gap between germline ends came to 12 bases.

Ten or more counts support this clonotype. This chain links TRBV12-3 or TRBV12-4 with TRBJ1-2; D perhaps matches TRBD1 (6 bases). This CDR3 is built from 13 residues. The V end lost 2 bases, the J end lost 6 bases, and 10 bases lay between the germline ends. The CDR3 DNA is TGTGCCAGCAGTTTAAAAGGGGGGGATGGCTACACCTTC. Residues: CASSLKGGDGYTF.

This clonotype was counted at least ten times. The V call is TRBV29-1, the J call TRBJ2-1, with TRBD1 as a possible D gene (6 bases). V was trimmed by 0 bases and J by 1 base, leaving 13 bases between them. CDR1 is SQVTM, CDR2 ANQGSEA, per germline. CDR3 size: 16 residues. Here the CDR3 reads CSVEDQGTWSYNEQFF. DNA for the CDR3: TGCAGCGTTGAAGATCAGGGGACATGGTCCTACAATGAGCAGTTCTTC.

The table lists this clonotype with a few counts. The J gene is TRBJ2-2, the V gene TRBV2, with D perhaps TRBD2 (5 bases). The germline gives CDR1 SNHLY, CDR2 FYNNEI. The CDR3 has 16 residues. Trimming removed 6 bases from V and 3 bases from J, with 17 bases in between. The CDR3 loop reads CASRGSVGVDTGELFF. The CDR3 bases are TGTGCCAGCAGGGGCTCCGTGGGAGTAGACACCGGGGAGCTGTTTTTT.

This clonotype was counted between two and nine times. CDR3 bases: TGTGCCAGCAGCGACCATAGTAGCACAGATACGCAGTATTTT. Its protein is CASSDHSSTDTQYF. This rearrangement joins TRBV6-1 to TRBJ2-3; no clear D gene. The CDR3 sequence is 14 residues long. In germline, CDR1 is MNHNS, CDR2 SASEGT. Trimming shortened V by 6 bases and J by 0 bases, and 10 bases separated the two germline ends.

V and J are TRBV19 and TRBJ1-5; 9 nucleotides align to TRBD1. The CDR3 is 15 amino acids. The V gene's germline CDR1 is LNHDA and CDR2 SQIVND (reference sequence). The V and J ends lost 7 bases and 7 bases, in that order; junction bases with no gene match: 11. The CDR3 DNA reads TGTGCCAGTAACACCGGGACAGGGAGTCGCCAGCCCCAGCATTTT. It codes for CASNTGTGSRQPQHF.

The chain links TRBV20-1 to TRBJ1-1, with no clear D. Germline CDR1 and CDR2: DFQATT and SNEGSKA (reference sequence). The V end was cut by 8 bases, the J end by 5 bases, with 12 bases between. The CDR3 has 11 residues. DNA of the CDR3: TGCAGTTCGTCTGGGAAGACTGAAGCTTTCTTT. Its translation: CSSSGKTEAFF.

Many counts were recorded for this clonotype. The genes are TRBV5-1 and TRBJ2-6; D gene uncertain. Germline V gene lookup returns CDR1 SGHRS and CDR2 YFSETQ. The CDR3 is 13 residues long. V was clipped by 5 bases and J by 0 bases, with 3 bases between them. CDR3 sequence (DNA): TGCGCCAGCAGGGACTCTGGGGCCAACGTCCTGACTTTC. Residues: CASRDSGANVLTF.

The chain joins TRBV28 to TRBJ2-5, with 9 bases matching TRBD1. The trim removed 5 bases at V and 7 bases at J, leaving 8 bases unmatched. The CDR3 extends over 14 amino acids. Germline V gene sequence: CDR1 MDHEN, CDR2 SYDVKM. CDR3 nucleotide sequence: TGTGCCAGCAGTGTCACGGGACAGGGAGGGACCCAGTACTTC. This encodes CASSVTGQGGTQYF.

This clonotype was observed at least ten times. The V gene is TRBV29-1, the J gene TRBJ2-7; 8 bases map to TRBD2. Germline V gives CDR1 SQVTM, CDR2 ANQGSEA. V shed 2 bases, J shed 4 bases, and the junction held 10 bases outside the gene matches. This CDR3 spans 15 amino acids. The CDR3 region has the DNA TGCAGCGTTGAACAGCGGGAGTGCAAGGGGTACGAGCAGTACTTC. Amino acids: CSVEQRECKGYEQYF.

This clonotype was recorded at least ten times. This rearrangement joins TRBV12-3 or TRBV12-4 to TRBJ2-2, with 11 bases aligning to TRBD2. Trimming removed 7 bases from V and 6 bases from J; junction bases left unmatched: 7. This CDR3 is 15 amino acids long. CDR3 amino acids: CASTSLAGAAGELFF. Written as DNA, the CDR3 is TGTGCCAGCACCTCACTAGCGGGAGCGGCCGGGGAGCTGTTTTTT.

This clonotype was counted many times. The chain is built from TRBV29-1 and TRBJ2-7, with 7 bases fitting TRBD1. CDR3 size: 15 residues. Trimming at V came to 8 bases and at J to 6 bases, leaving 19 bases not matched to a gene. Germline V gene lookup returns CDR1 SQVTM and CDR2 ANQGSEA. For the CDR3, the DNA is TGCAGCTCAACTGGACAGGAAGCCCCTATCACCGAGCAGTACGTC. This codes for CSSTGQEAPITEQYV.

This clonotype was seen many times. J is TRBJ1-5 and V is TRBV12-3 or TRBV12-4; 7 bases align to TRBD1. V gave up 5 bases and J gave up 4 bases; unmatched junction bases: 11. The CDR3 runs 16 residues. CDR3 in amino acids: CASSQMGQFENQPQHF. CDR3 DNA sequence: TGTGCCAGCAGTCAAATGGGACAGTTCGAGAATCAGCCCCAGCATTTT.

The V and J genes are TRBV27 and TRBJ1-2, with 9 nucleotides matching TRBD1. The CDR3 length is 18 residues. Germline assignment: CDR1 MNHEY and CDR2 SMNVEV (reference sequence). V gave up 5 bases and J gave up 3 bases; unmatched junction bases: 16. Here the CDR3 DNA reads TGTGCCAGCAGTCCACACACGGGACAGGGAGGGAGGTACTATGGCTACACCTTC. Translated: CASSPHTGQGGRYYGYTF.

This clonotype was seen many times. This chain links TRBV29-1 with TRBJ2-5; no firm D call. The CDR3 runs to 14 residues. Germline V gives CDR1 SQVTM, CDR2 ANQGSEA. V lost 1 base to trimming and J lost 5 bases, with 14 bases between them. The CDR3 protein is CSVEGLSAGETQYF. The CDR3, as DNA: TGCAGCGTTGAAGGTTTAAGCGCCGGGGAGACCCAGTACTTC.

The rearrangement uses TRBV3-1 and TRBJ2-2; weak D call: TRBD1 (6 bases). The CDR3 spans 15 residues. V was trimmed by 4 bases and J by 6 bases, leaving 15 bases between them. CDR1 and CDR2 (germline): LGHDT, YNNKEL (reference sequence). The CDR3 spells CASSRRGPAAGELFF. CDR3 in DNA: TGTGCCAGCAGCCGCAGGGGCCCCGCCGCCGGGGAGCTGTTTTTT.

This clonotype was counted a few times. The chain uses TRBV9 and TRBJ1-1; no clear D gene. The CDR3 is 14 amino acids. Germline lookup yields CDR1 SGDLS and CDR2 YYNGEE. V was pared by 0 bases and J by 1 base, with 7 bases between. CDR3 coding DNA: TGTGCCAGCAGCGTAGGGGTTCGGAACACTGAAGCTTTCTTT. Protein product: CASSVGVRNTEAFF.

This clonotype was seen at least ten times. V gene TRBV6-4 combines with J gene TRBJ1-1; 7 bases align to TRBD1. This CDR3 is 13 amino acids long. Germline loops: CDR1 MRHNA, CDR2 SNTAGT. V gave up 6 bases and J gave up 4 bases; unmatched junction bases: 5. CDR3 sequence: CASSQGQSTEAFF. In DNA form, the CDR3 reads TGTGCCAGCAGCCAGGGACAGAGCACTGAAGCTTTCTTT.

This sequence joins TRBV5-1 and TRBJ2-3; D call uncertain. Trimming took 2 bases from V and 4 from J, leaving 11 bases between them. Germline V gene sequence: CDR1 SGHRS, CDR2 YFSETQ. This CDR3 spans 14 amino acids. The CDR3 protein is CASSFARVSDTQYF. The CDR3 DNA follows: TGCGCCAGCAGCTTCGCCCGCGTCTCAGATACGCAGTATTTT.

V and J are TRBV27 and TRBJ1-5; D remains ambiguous. The V and J ends lost 6 bases and 1 base respectively, with 16 bases between them. The CDR3 totals 16 residues. Germline V gene sequence: CDR1 MNHEY, CDR2 SMNVEV (reference sequence). CDR3 nucleotide sequence: TGTGCCAGCAGCTCTTATATAGGTAAAAGCAATCAGCCCCAGCATTTT. This sequence encodes CASSSYIGKSNQPQHF.

Only a few counts were recorded for this clonotype. The chain has TRBV20-1 and TRBJ2-1; D is unclear. Germline V gives CDR1 DFQATT, CDR2 SNEGSKA (reference sequence). V lost 0 bases to trimming and J lost 0 bases, with 9 bases between them. This CDR3 spans 15 amino acids. In nucleotides, the CDR3 is TGCAGTGCTAGAGATCGGCACGTCTCCTACAATGAGCAGTTCTTC. Translating gives CSARDRHVSYNEQFF.

J is TRBJ2-3 and V is TRBV5-1, with D possibly matching TRBD2 (6 bases). The CDR3 has 15 residues. Trimming pared 1 base from V and 1 base from J, leaving 10 bases between. CDR1 and CDR2 (germline): SGHRS, YFSETQ. CDR3 region: CASSLRGSGTDTQYF. The CDR3 DNA reads TGCGCCAGCAGCTTGCGGGGGTCCGGCACAGATACGCAGTATTTT. Together with reference TRBV5-1 and TRBJ2-3, the CDR3 gives the full variable domain: KAGVTQTPRYLIKTRGQQVTLSCSPISGHRSVSWYQQTPGQGLQFLFEYFSETQRNKGNFPGRFSGRQFSNSRSEMNVSTLELGDSALYLCASSLRGSGTDTQYFGPGTRLTVL.

V is TRBV5-6 and J is TRBJ2-3; D not certain. The CDR3 has 16 residues. Germline CDR1 is SGHDT and CDR2 is YYEEEE. Trimming took off 0 bases at V and 0 bases at J, with 11 bases between the two ends. The CDR3 DNA reads TGTGCCAGCAGCTTGGTTGTGGATCCCAGCACAGATACGCAGTATTTT. Encoded protein: CASSLVVDPSTDTQYF.

V and J are TRBV7-9 and TRBJ2-4, with D perhaps matching TRBD1 (6 bases). The CDR3 covers 15 residues. The V and J ends lost 3 bases and 6 bases respectively, with 15 bases between them. Germline V gene data show CDR1 as SEHNR and CDR2 as FQNEAQ (reference sequence). CDR3 sequence: CASSLQTGLGNIQYF. The DNA of the CDR3 is TGTGCCAGCAGCTTGCAGACAGGTCTGGGAAACATTCAGTACTTC.

This clonotype was detected many times. This chain links TRBV12-3 or TRBV12-4 with TRBJ2-7; 13 positions agree with TRBD2. The CDR3 is made up of 19 amino acids. The V and J ends lost 5 bases and 0 bases, in that order; junction bases with no gene match: 13. The CDR3 reads CASSPPTGLAGVLSYEQYF. The CDR3 nucleotides are TGTGCCAGCAGTCCCCCAACCGGACTAGCGGGAGTCCTCTCCTACGAGCAGTACTTC.

This chain joins TRBV27 and TRBJ2-7, with no clear D. Germline CDR1 MNHEY, CDR2 SMNVEV (reference sequence). Trimming took off 9 bases at V and 4 bases at J, with 16 bases between the two ends. The CDR3 consists of 13 residues. CDR3 nucleotide sequence: TGTGCCAGGCCAGAGGTCAGATCTTACGAGCAGTACTTC. Its protein product is CARPEVRSYEQYF.

The chain combines TRBV12-3 or TRBV12-4 with TRBJ2-5; 10 bases are a match to TRBD2. The V segment lost 6 bases and the J segment 8 bases; nucleotides outside the gene matches: 12. The CDR3 is made up of 15 amino acids. The CDR3 loop reads CASSPRASGSSTQYF. The CDR3 coding sequence is TGTGCCAGCAGCCCTAGGGCTAGCGGGAGTTCCACCCAGTACTTC.

This clonotype occurred many times. The chain's CDR3 is CASSQDHAGVNTGELFF. The CDR3 bases are TGTGCCAGCAGCCAAGATCACGCGGGAGTTAATACCGGGGAGCTGTTTTTT. The chain carries TRBV14 and TRBJ2-2; 7 nucleotides agree with TRBD2. Germline V gives CDR1 SGHDN, CDR2 FVKESK. The length of the CDR3 is 17 residues. V was clipped by 0 bases and J by 5 bases; unmatched bases: 9.

This clonotype was detected ten times or more. This chain connects TRBV20-1 to TRBJ2-7; 8 nucleotides align to TRBD1. Germline-derived CDR1 and CDR2 are DFQATT and SNEGSKA (reference sequence). The CDR3 loop spans 12 amino acids. The V gene end was trimmed by 6 bases and the J gene end by 3 bases; junction bases not matched to a gene: 4. DNA for the CDR3: TGCAGTGCCGGACAGGGTTACTACGAGCAGTACTTC. Its translation: CSAGQGYYEQYF.